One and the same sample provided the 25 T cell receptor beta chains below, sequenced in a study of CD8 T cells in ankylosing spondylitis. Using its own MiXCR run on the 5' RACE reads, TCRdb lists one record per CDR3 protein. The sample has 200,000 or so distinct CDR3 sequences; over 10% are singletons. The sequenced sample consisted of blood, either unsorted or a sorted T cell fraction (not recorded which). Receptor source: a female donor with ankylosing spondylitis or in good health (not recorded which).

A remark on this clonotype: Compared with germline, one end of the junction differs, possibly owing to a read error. Written as DNA, the CDR3 is TGTGCCAGCAGTCCGCGGACAGGGTCCAATCATCCCCAGCATTTT. This encodes CASSPRTGSNHPQHF. V is TRBV3-1 and J is TRBJ1-5; 8 nucleotides line up with TRBD1. Germline V gene lookup returns CDR1 LGHDT and CDR2 YNNKEL (reference sequence). This CDR3 has 15 amino acids.

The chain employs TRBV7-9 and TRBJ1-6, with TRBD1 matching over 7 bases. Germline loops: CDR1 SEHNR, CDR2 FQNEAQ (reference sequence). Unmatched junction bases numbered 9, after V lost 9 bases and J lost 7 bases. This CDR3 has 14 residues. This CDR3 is CASGTGAFNSPLHF. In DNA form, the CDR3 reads TGTGCCAGTGGAACAGGGGCCTTCAATTCACCCCTCCACTTT.

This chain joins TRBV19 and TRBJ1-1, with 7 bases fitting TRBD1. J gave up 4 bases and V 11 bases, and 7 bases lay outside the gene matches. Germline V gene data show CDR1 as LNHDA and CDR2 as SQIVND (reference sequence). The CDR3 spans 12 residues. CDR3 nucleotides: TGTGCCTGCAGGGGGGTGGGCACTGAAGCTTTCTTT. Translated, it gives CACRGVGTEAFF.

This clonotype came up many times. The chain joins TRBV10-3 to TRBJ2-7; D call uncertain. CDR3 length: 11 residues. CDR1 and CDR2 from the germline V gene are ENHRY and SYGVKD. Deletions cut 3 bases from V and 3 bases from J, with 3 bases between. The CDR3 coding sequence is TGTGCCATCAGTGAAAACTACGAGCAGTACTTC. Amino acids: CAISENYEQYF.

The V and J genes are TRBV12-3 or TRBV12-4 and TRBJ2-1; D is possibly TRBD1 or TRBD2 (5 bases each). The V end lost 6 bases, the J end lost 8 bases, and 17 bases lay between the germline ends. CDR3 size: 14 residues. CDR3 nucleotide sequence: TGTGCCAGCAGCCGACCGAGGGAAGGGGATGAGCAGTTCTTC. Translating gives CASSRPREGDEQFF.

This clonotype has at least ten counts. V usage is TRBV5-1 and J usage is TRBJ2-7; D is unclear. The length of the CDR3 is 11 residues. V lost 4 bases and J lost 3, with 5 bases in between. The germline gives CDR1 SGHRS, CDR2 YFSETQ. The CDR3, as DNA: TGCGCCAGCAGCGATGACTACGAGCAGTACTTC. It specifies CASSDDYEQYF.

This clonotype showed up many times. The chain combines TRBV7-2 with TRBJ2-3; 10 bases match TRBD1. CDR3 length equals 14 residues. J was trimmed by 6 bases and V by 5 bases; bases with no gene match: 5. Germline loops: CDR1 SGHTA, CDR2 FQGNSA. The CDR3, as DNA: TGTGCCAGCAGCCTGGGACAGGGGTGGGATACGCAGTATTTT. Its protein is CASSLGQGWDTQYF.

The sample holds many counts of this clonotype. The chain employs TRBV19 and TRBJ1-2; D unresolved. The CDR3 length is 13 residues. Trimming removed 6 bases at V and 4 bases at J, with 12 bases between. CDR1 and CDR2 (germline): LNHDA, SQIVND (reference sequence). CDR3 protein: CASSPTDRYGYTF. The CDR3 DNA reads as TGTGCCAGTAGCCCCACGGACCGCTATGGCTACACCTTC.

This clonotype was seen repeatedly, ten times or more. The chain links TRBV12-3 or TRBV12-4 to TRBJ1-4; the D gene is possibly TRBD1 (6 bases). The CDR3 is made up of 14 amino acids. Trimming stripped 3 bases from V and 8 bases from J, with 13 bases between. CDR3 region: CASSFNRRGEKLFF. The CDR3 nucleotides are TGTGCCAGCAGTTTCAACCGCAGGGGCGAAAAACTGTTTTTT.

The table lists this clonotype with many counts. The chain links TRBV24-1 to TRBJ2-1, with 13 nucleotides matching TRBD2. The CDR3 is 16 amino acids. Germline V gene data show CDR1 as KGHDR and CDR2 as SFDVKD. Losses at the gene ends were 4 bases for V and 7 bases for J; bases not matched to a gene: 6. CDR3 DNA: TGTGCCACCAGTGACCGGACTAGCGGGAGTGGGAATGAGCAGTTCTTC. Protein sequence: CATSDRTSGSGNEQFF.

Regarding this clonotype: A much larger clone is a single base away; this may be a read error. The CDR3 DNA sequence: TGCGTCAGCAGCCAAGATGAGGGGCGTTTCTACAATGAGCAGTTCTTC. Protein: CVSSQDEGRFYNEQFF. The chain recombines TRBV4-1 with TRBJ2-1; D tentatively reads TRBD1 or TRBD2 (5 bases each). The CDR3 has 16 residues. Germline V gene sequence: CDR1 MGHRA, CDR2 YSYEKL.

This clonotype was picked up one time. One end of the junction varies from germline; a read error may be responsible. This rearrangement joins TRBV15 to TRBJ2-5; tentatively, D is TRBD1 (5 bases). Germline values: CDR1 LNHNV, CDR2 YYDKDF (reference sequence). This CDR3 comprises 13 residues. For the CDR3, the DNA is TGTGCCACCAGCAGGACAGAGAAAGAGGCCCAGTACTTC. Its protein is CATSRTEKEAQYF. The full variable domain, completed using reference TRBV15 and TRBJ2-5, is DAMVIQNPRYQVTQFGKPVTLSCSQTLNHNVMYWYQQKSSQAPKLLFHYYDKDFNNEADTPDNFQSRRPNTSFCFLDIRSPGLGDTAMYLCATSRTEKEAQYFGPGTRLLVL.

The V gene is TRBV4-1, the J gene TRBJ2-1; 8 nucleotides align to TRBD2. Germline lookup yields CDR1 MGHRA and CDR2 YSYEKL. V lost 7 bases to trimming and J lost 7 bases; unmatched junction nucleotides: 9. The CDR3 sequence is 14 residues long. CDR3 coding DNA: TGCGCCAGCAACGTAGGGACTAGTGAGAATGAGCAGTTCTTC. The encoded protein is CASNVGTSENEQFF.

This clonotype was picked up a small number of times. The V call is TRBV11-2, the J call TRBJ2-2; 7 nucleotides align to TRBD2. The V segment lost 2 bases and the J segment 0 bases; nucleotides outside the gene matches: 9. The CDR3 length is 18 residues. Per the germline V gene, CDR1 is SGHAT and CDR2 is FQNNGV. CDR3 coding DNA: TGTGCCAGCAGCTTAAGGGGCCTAGCGGCATCGAACACCGGGGAGCTGTTTTTT. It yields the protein CASSLRGLAASNTGELFF.

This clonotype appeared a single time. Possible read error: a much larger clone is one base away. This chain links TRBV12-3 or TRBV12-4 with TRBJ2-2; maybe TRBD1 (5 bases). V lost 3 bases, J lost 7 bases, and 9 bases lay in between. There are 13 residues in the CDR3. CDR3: CASSFMDIGELFF. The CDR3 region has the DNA TGTGCCAGCAGTTTCATGGACATCGGGGAGCTGTTTTTT.

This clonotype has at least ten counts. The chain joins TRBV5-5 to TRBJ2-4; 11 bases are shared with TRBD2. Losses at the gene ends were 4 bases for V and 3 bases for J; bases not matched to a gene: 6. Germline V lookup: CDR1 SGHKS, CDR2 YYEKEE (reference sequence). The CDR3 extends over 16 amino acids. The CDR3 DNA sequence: TGTGCCAGCAGCCTGGGGACTAGCGGTTTCAAAAACATTCAGTACTTC. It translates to CASSLGTSGFKNIQYF.

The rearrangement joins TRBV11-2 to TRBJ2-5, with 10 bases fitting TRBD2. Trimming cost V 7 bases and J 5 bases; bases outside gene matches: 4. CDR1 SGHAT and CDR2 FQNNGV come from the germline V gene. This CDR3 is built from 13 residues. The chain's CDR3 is CASTVSGRETQYF. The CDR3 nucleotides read TGTGCCAGCACCGTTAGCGGGAGGGAGACCCAGTACTTC.

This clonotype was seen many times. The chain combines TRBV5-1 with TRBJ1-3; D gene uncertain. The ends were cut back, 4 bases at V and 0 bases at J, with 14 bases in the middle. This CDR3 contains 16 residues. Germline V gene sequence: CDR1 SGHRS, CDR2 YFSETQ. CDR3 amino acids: CASSPPTGPSGNTIYF. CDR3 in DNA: TGCGCCAGCAGCCCCCCGACCGGTCCCTCTGGAAACACCATATATTTT.

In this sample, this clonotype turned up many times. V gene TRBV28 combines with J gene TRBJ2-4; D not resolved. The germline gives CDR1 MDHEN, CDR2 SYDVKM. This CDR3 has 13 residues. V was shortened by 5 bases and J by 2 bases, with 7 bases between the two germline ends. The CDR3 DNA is TGTGCCAGCAGTCCTCAACCCAAAAACATTCAGTACTTC. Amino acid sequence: CASSPQPKNIQYF.

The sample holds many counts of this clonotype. This CDR3 is CASSRGDQETQYF. As DNA, the CDR3 is TGTGCCAGCAGCCGGGGGGATCAAGAGACCCAGTACTTC. The chain has TRBV12-3 or TRBV12-4 and TRBJ2-5; 7 positions match TRBD2. V trimming: 6 bases; J trimming: 2 bases; junction bases outside the gene matches: 3. This CDR3 comprises 13 residues.

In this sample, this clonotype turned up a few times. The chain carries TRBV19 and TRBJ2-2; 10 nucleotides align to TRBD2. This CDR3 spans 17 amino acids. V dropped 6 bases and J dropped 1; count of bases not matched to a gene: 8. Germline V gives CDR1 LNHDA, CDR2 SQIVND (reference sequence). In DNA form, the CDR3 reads TGTGCCAGTAGGACGCTCTTAGCGGGGGGGAACACCGGGGAGCTGTTTTTT. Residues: CASRTLLAGGNTGELFF.

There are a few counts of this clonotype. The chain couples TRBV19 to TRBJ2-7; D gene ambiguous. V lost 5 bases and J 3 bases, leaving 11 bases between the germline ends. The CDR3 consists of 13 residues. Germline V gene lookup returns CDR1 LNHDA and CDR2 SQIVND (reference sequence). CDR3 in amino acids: CASSVETGYEQYF. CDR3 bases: TGTGCCAGTAGTGTGGAGACCGGCTACGAGCAGTACTTC.

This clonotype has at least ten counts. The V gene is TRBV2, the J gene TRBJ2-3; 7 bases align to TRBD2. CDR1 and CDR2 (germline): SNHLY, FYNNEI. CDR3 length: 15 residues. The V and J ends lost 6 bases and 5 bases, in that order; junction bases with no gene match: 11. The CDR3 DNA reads TGTGCCAGCAGCTCCCCGACTAGCTCTGGAGATACGCAGTATTTT. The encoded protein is CASSSPTSSGDTQYF.

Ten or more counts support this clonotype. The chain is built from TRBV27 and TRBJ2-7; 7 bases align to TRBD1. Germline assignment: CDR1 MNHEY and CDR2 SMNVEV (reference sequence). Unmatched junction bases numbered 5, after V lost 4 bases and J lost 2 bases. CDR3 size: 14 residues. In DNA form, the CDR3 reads TGTGCCAGCAGTTCAGACAGGGATCCCTACGAGCAGTACTTC. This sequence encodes CASSSDRDPYEQYF.

The DNA for the CDR3 is TGTGCCAGCAGTTACTCGTCGCCAGAAGCCTACGAGCAGTACTTC. Translated, it gives CASSYSSPEAYEQYF. The chain has TRBV6-5 and TRBJ2-7; D gene unclear. V was trimmed by 0 bases and J by 2 bases, leaving 11 bases between them. In germline, CDR1 is MNHEY, CDR2 SVGAGI. The CDR3 is made up of 15 amino acids.